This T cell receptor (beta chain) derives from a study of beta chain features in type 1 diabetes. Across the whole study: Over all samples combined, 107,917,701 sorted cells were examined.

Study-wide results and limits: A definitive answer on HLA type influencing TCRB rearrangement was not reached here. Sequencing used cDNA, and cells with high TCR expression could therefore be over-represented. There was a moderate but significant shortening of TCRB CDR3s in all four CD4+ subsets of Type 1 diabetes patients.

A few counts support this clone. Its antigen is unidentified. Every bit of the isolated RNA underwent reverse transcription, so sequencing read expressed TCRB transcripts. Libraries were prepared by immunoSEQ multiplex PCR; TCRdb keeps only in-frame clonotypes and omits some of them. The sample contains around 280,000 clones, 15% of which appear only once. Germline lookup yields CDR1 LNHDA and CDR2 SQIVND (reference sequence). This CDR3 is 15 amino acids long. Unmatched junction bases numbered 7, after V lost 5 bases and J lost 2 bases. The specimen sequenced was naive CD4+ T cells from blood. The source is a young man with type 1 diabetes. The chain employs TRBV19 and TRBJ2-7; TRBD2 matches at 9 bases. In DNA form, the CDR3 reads TGTGCCAGTAGTGCCGGACTAGCGAGGGCCTACGAGCAGTACTTC. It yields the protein CASSAGLARAYEQYF.